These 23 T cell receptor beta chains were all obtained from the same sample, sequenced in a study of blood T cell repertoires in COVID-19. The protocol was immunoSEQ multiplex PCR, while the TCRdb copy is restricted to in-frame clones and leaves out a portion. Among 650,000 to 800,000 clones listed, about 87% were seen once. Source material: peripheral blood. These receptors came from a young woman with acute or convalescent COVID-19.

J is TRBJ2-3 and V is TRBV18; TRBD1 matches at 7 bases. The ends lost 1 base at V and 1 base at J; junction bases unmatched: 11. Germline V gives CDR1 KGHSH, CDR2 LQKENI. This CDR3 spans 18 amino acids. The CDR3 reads CASSPQRQGKIGTDTQYF. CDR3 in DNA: TGTGCCAGCTCACCACAAAGACAGGGAAAGATAGGCACAGATACGCAGTATTTT.

As DNA, the CDR3 is TGTGCCTGGGTAAAAGGGGGAAGTGATGGCTACACCTTC. Translating it yields CAWVKGGSDGYTF. V and J are TRBV30 and TRBJ1-2, with D possibly matching TRBD1 (6 bases). CDR1 and CDR2 (germline): GTSNPN, SVGIG (reference sequence). V was trimmed by 5 bases and J by 6 bases, leaving 16 bases between them. The CDR3 is made up of 13 amino acids.

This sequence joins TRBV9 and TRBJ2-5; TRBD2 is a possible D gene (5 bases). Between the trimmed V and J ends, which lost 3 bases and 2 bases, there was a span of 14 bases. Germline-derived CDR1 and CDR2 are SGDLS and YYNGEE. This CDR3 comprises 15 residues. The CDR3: CASSAGGSGQETQYF. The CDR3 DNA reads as TGTGCCAGCAGCGCCGGCGGGTCAGGACAAGAGACCCAGTACTTC.

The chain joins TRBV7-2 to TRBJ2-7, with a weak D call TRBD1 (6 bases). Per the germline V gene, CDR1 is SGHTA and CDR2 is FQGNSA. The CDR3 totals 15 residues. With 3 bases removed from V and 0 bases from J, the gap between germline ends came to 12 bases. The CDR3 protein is CASSFDRLSSYEQYF. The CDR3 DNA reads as TGTGCCAGCAGCTTCGACAGGTTGAGCTCCTACGAGCAGTACTTC.

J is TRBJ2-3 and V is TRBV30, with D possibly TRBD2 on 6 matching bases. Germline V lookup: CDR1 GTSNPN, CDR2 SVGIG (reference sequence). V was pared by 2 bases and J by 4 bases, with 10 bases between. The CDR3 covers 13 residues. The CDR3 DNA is TGTGCCTGGAGTCTTGGGGGGTCAGATACGCAGTATTTT. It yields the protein CAWSLGGSDTQYF.

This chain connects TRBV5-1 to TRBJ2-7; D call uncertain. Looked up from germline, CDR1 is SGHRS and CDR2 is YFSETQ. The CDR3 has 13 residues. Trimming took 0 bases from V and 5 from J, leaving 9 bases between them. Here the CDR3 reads CASSLGLRDEQYF. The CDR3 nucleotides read TGCGCCAGCAGCTTGGGCCTACGCGACGAGCAGTACTTC.

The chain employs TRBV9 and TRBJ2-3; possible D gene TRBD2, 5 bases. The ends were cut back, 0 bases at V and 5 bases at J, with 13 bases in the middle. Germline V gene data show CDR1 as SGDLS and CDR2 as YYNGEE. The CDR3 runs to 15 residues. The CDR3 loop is CASSVVRAKIDTQYF. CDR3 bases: TGTGCCAGCAGCGTAGTGAGGGCGAAGATAGATACGCAGTATTTT.

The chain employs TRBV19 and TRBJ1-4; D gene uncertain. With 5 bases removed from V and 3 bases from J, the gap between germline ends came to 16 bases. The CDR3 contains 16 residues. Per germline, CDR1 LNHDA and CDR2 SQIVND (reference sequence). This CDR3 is CASSHPIPAANEKLFF. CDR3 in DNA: TGTGCCAGTAGTCACCCAATCCCAGCGGCTAATGAAAAACTGTTTTTT.

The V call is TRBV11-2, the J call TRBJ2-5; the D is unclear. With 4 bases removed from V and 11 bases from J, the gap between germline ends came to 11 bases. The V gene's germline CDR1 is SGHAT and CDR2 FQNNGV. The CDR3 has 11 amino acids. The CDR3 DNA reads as TGTGCCAGCAGCTCACGAGGTGATCAGTACTTC. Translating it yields CASSSRGDQYF.

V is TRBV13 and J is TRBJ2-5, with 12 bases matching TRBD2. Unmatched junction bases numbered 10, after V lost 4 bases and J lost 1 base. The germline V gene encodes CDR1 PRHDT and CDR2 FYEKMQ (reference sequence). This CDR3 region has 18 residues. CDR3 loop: CASSWRLAGANLQETQYF. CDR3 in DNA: TGTGCCAGCAGCTGGAGACTAGCGGGGGCTAACCTCCAAGAGACCCAGTACTTC.

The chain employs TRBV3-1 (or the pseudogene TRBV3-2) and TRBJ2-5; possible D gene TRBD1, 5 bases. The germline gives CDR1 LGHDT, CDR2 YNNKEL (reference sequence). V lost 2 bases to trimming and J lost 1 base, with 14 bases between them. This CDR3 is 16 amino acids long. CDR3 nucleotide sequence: TGTGCCAGCAGCCAACCCTTCGACAGTCTCCAAGAGACCCAGTACTTC. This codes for CASSQPFDSLQETQYF.

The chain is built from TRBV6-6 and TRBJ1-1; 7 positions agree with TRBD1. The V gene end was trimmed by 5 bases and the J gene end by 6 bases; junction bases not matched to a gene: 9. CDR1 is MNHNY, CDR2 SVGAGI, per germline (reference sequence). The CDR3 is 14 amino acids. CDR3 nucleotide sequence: TGTGCCAGCAGTCAGAACCGGGACAGCCCTGAAGCTTTCTTT. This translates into CASSQNRDSPEAFF.

The CDR3 reads CASSREGAFFDEQFF. The CDR3 DNA is TGTGCCAGTAGCCGGGAGGGCGCGTTTTTCGATGAGCAGTTCTTC. The V gene is TRBV19, the J gene TRBJ2-1, with 8 bases that match TRBD2. Looked up from germline, CDR1 is LNHDA and CDR2 is SQIVND (reference sequence). V lost 6 bases, J lost 8 bases, and 12 bases stayed unmatched. The CDR3 contains 15 residues.

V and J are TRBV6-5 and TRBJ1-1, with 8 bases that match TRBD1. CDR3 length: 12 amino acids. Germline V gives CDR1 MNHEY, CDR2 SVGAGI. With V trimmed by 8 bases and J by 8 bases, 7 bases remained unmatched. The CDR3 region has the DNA TGTGCCAGCGCTACTCGGGACAGGGAAGCTTTCTTT. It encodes CASATRDREAFF.

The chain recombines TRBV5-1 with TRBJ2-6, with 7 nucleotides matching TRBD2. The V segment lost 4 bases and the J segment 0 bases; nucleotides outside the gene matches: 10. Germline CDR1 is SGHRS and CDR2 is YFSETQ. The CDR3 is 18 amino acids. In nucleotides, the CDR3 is TGCGCCAGCAGCCCGGTGGGAGGGTCCGGCTCTGGGGCCAACGTCCTGACTTTC. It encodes CASSPVGGSGSGANVLTF.

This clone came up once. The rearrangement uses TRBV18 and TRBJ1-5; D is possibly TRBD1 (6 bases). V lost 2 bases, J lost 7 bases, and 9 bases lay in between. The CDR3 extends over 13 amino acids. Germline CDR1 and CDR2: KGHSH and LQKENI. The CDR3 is CASSPGRGQPQHF. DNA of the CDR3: TGTGCCAGCTCACCAGGCAGGGGCCAGCCCCAGCATTTT.

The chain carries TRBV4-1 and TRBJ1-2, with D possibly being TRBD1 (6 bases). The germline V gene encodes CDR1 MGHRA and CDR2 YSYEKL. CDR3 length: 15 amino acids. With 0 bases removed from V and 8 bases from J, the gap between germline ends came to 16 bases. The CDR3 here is CASSQDLAGGQGYTF. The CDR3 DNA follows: TGCGCCAGCAGCCAAGATCTTGCGGGGGGCCAAGGCTACACCTTC.

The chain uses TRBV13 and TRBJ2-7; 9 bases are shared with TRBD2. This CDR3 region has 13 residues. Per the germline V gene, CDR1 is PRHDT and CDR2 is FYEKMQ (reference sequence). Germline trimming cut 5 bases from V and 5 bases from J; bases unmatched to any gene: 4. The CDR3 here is CASSVRLADEQYF. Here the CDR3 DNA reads TGTGCCAGCAGCGTAAGACTAGCGGACGAGCAGTACTTC.

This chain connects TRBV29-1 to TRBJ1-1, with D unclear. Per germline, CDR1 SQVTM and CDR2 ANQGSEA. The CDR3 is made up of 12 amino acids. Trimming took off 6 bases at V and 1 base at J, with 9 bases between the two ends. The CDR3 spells CSVSGWNTEAFF. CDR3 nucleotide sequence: TGCAGCGTCAGCGGGTGGAACACTGAAGCTTTCTTT.

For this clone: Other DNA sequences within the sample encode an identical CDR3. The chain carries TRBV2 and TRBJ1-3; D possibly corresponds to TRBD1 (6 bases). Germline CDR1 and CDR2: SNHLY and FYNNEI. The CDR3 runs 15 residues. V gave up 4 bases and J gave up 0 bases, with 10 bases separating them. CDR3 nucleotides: TGTGCCAGCAGTGCGACAGGAGTCTCTGGAAACACCATATATTTT. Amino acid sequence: CASSATGVSGNTIYF.

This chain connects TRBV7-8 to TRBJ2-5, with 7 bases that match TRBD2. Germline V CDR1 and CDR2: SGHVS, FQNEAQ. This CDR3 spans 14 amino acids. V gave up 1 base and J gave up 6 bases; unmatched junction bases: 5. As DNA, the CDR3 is TGTGCCAGCAGCTTAGGGGGGGGGATAAAGACCCAGTACTTC. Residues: CASSLGGGIKTQYF.

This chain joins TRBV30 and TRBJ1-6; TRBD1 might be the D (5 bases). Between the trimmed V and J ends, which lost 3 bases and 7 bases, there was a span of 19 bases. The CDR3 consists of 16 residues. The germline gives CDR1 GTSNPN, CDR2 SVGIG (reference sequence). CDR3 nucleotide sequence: TGTGCCTGGAGCTCCAGACAGCCTGGGGGGAATTCACCCCTCCACTTT. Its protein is CAWSSRQPGGNSPLHF.

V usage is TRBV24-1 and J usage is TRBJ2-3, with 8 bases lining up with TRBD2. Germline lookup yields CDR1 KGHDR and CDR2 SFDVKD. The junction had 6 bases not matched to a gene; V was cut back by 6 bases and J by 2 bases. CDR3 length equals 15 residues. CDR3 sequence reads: CATSPSLAATDTQYF. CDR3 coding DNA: TGTGCCACCAGTCCTTCACTAGCGGCCACAGATACGCAGTATTTT.